Sequencing of this T cell receptor (beta chain) was carried out in a study of T cells after posttransplantation cyclophosphamide. Findings and limits, study-wide: Later blood repertoires were often dominated by clones from the donor CD8+ memory compartment. TRB overlap between skin or GI tissue T cells and blood was limited.

This clone was picked up many times. Its specificity is unknown. Libraries were prepared by immunoSEQ multiplex PCR; TCRdb keeps only in-frame clonotypes and omits some of them. The sample was found to contain about 34,000 clones, and every one recurs. Germline-derived CDR1 and CDR2 are MGHDK and SYGVNS. The V gene lost 4 bases and the J gene lost 4 bases, with 20 bases spanning the gap. This CDR3 is built from 16 residues. Sample: PBMCs. This chain uses TRBV25-1 with TRBJ2-7; D is perhaps TRBD2 (5 bases). The clonotype originates from a woman in her forties or fifties in good health and a related stem cell transplant donor. CDR3 sequence reads: CASSVSPSGSGYEQYF. CDR3 nucleotide sequence: TGTGCCAGCAGTGTTTCCCCCTCAGGCTCGGGGTACGAGCAGTACTTC.